The rows below give T cell receptor beta chains drawn from one sample of a study of blood T cells in healthy people across ages. One entry per CDR3 protein results from TCRdb running MiXCR on the 5' RACE reads. The data contain around 1,900,000 distinct CDR3 sequences, 39% of them singletons. Sequenced input: blood. The receptors originated from a human donor in good health. CDR3s include the opening cysteine and the closing phenylalanine or tryptophan. The D gene is left open where the match is weak. For some rows the clone size is stated as once, few or many, or as a class when expanded; others skip it.

TRBJ1-1	NA	once	TRBV10-3	CTISSGQDTEAFF	TGTACCATCAGTTCTGGACAAGACACTGAAGCTTTCTTT
TRBJ2-1	NA	few	TRBV29-1	CSVERKKGIDEQFF	TGCAGCGTTGAACGTAAGAAGGGTATCGATGAGCAGTTCTTC
TRBJ1-1	NA	few	TRBV29-1	CSVEAGQSHTEAFF	TGCAGCGTTGAGGCCGGACAGTCTCACACTGAAGCTTTCTTT
TRBJ2-3	NA	NA	TRBV12-3/TRBV12-4	CASRPPTVSTDTQYF	TGTGCCAGCAGACCGCCGACAGTCAGCACAGATACGCAGTATTTT
TRBJ2-3	NA	NA	TRBV6-2/TRBV6-3	CASSGPRNRKAEDTQYF	TGTGCCAGCAGCGGCCCCCGAAATCGGAAGGCCGAAGATACGCAGTATTTT
TRBJ1-2	NA	NA	TRBV7-9	CASSGEEVRVRGYTF	TGTGCCAGCAGCGGAGAAGAAGTTCGTGTAAGGGGGTACACCTTC
TRBJ2-1	NA	NA	TRBV4-3	CASSQDLEGAGYNEQFF	TGCGCCAGCAGCCAAGATCTAGAAGGGGCTGGCTACAATGAGCAGTTCTTC
TRBJ2-5	TRBD2	once	TRBV6-5	CASQRGRETQYF	TGTGCGTCTCAGCGGGGGAGAGAGACCCAGTACTTC
TRBJ1-2	TRBD1	NA	TRBV27	CASSMTGGGGYTF	TGTGCCAGCAGTATGACAGGGGGAGGGGGCTACACCTTC
TRBJ2-4	TRBD1	NA	TRBV28	CASSLLTMTGADKGAKNIQYF	TGTGCCAGCAGTTTGCTGACCATGACAGGGGCCGATAAAGGGGCCAAAAACATTCAGTACTTC
TRBJ2-7	TRBD1	NA	TRBV12-3/TRBV12-4	CASTPETGWYEQYF	TGTGCCAGCACCCCAGAGACAGGGTGGTACGAGCAGTACTTC
TRBJ1-2	NA	NA	TRBV28	CASTAAGNGANYGYTF	TGTGCCAGCACGGCGGCAGGGAATGGGGCTAACTATGGCTACACCTTC
TRBJ2-3	TRBD2	NA	TRBV6-2/TRBV6-3	CASSYPNPGTSGGGSFSTDTQYF	TGTGCCAGCAGTTACCCCAACCCCGGGACTAGCGGGGGGGGGTCCTTTAGCACAGATACGCAGTATTTT
TRBJ2-1	NA	few	TRBV7-9	CASSSWGSGNEQFF	TGTGCCAGCAGTTCTTGGGGTAGCGGCAATGAGCAGTTCTTC
TRBJ2-5	TRBD1	few	TRBV29-1	CSVGGHRGLQETQYF	TGCAGCGTTGGGGGGCACAGGGGGCTCCAAGAGACCCAGTACTTC
TRBJ1-6	NA	few	TRBV7-2	CASKDPPGSPLHF	TGTGCCAGCAAAGACCCACCGGGGTCACCCCTCCACTTT
TRBJ2-7	NA	NA	TRBV7-9	CASSLDARGRQAYEQYF	TGTGCCAGCAGCTTAGACGCTAGGGGCAGACAAGCTTACGAGCAGTACTTC
TRBJ1-4	NA	NA	TRBV20-1	CSAAQGVEKLFF	TGCAGTGCCGCACAGGGAGTTGAAAAACTGTTTTTT
TRBJ1-1	NA	NA	TRBV5-1	CASSNGGGWETEAFF	TGCGCCAGCAGCAACGGGGGGGGATGGGAGACTGAAGCTTTCTTT
TRBJ2-4	NA	NA	TRBV3-1	CASSPIGSNIQYF	TGTGCCAGCAGCCCTATCGGATCTAACATTCAGTACTTC
TRBJ1-3	NA	few	TRBV12-3/TRBV12-4	CASRSYQGAGNTIYF	TGTGCCAGCAGGTCCTACCAGGGTGCCGGAAACACCATATATTTT
TRBJ2-1	NA	NA	TRBV5-1	CASSLVTGMHNEQFF	TGCGCCAGCAGCTTGGTGACAGGCATGCACAATGAGCAGTTCTTC
TRBJ2-3	NA	NA	TRBV10-3	CAISATGEADMQYF	TGTGCCATCAGTGCTACAGGGGAGGCAGATATGCAGTATTTT
TRBJ2-1	NA	few	TRBV6-1	CASTVILRGHEQFF	TGTGCCAGCACTGTGATTCTCCGCGGGCATGAGCAGTTCTTC
TRBJ1-5	NA	NA	TRBV12-5	CASGRLGGQPQHF	TGTGCTAGTGGCCGCCTTGGGGGCCAGCCCCAGCATTTT
TRBJ2-3	NA	NA	TRBV5-1	CASSLVPGLSTDTQYF	TGCGCCAGCAGCTTGGTTCCGGGGCTTAGCACAGATACGCAGTATTTT
TRBJ1-2	TRBD1	NA	TRBV29-1	CSGDTGGDGYTF	TGCAGCGGTGACACAGGGGGGGATGGCTACACCTTC
TRBJ1-5	TRBD1	few	TRBV19	CASSPGQATSNQPQHF	TGTGCCAGTAGTCCAGGACAGGCGACAAGCAATCAGCCCCAGCATTTT
TRBJ1-1	TRBD1	NA	TRBV24-1	CATRGQGWTEAFF	TGTGCCACCAGGGGACAGGGTTGGACTGAAGCTTTCTTT
TRBJ1-3	NA	NA	TRBV4-1	CASSQEGSGNTIYF	TGCGCCAGTAGCCAAGAAGGGTCTGGAAACACCATATATTTT
TRBJ1-2	TRBD1	few	TRBV6-5	CASSSPAAGGLNYGYTF	TGTGCCAGCAGTTCCCCGGCAGCAGGGGGGCTGAACTATGGCTACACCTTC
TRBJ2-1	NA	few	TRBV7-3	CASSLGPPVNHEQFF	TGTGCCAGCAGCTTAGGGCCCCCTGTGAACCATGAGCAGTTCTTC
TRBJ2-7	TRBD2	NA	TRBV24-1	CATSDGTIPYEQYF	TGTGCCACCAGTGATGGGACTATACCCTACGAGCAGTACTTC
TRBJ1-2	NA	few	TRBV20-1	CSARKPGANYGYTF	TGCAGTGCTCGAAAACCAGGGGCTAACTATGGCTACACCTTC
TRBJ2-5	TRBD2	few	TRBV5-1	CASSPRASGETQYF	TGCGCCAGCAGCCCTCGGGCTAGCGGTGAGACCCAGTACTTC
TRBJ2-7	NA	NA	TRBV7-2	CASSFVGGPYEQYF	TGTGCCAGCAGCTTTGTGGGAGGTCCCTACGAGCAGTACTTC
TRBJ1-2	NA	NA	TRBV4-2	CASSKGSGADYGYTF	TGTGCCAGCAGCAAAGGGTCAGGGGCTGACTATGGCTACACCTTC
TRBJ2-7	TRBD1	NA	TRBV6-1	CASKRDRALSYEQYF	TGTGCCAGCAAACGGGACAGGGCTCTATCCTACGAGCAGTACTTC
TRBJ2-3	NA	many	TRBV7-9	CASSLDSTDTQYF	TGTGCCAGCAGCTTAGACAGCACAGATACGCAGTATTTT
TRBJ2-4	NA	NA	TRBV6-4	CASSATRGSLAKNIQYF	TGTGCCAGCAGCGCCACGAGGGGCAGTTTAGCCAAAAACATTCAGTACTTC
TRBJ1-2	TRBD1	many	TRBV6-5	CASASVGTGISGYTF	TGTGCCAGCGCCTCTGTTGGGACAGGGATAAGTGGCTACACCTTC
TRBJ2-7	NA	NA	TRBV4-3	CASSQRADTSPYEQYF	TGCGCCAGCAGCCAAAGGGCAGACACGTCCCCCTACGAGCAGTACTTC
TRBJ2-6	TRBD2	few	TRBV7-2	CASSLVPAGGPGANVLTF	TGTGCCAGCAGCTTAGTGCCAGCGGGGGGGCCTGGGGCCAACGTCCTGACTTTC
TRBJ1-1	NA	NA	TRBV20-1	CSAKPGATEAFF	TGCAGTGCAAAGCCTGGGGCCACTGAAGCTTTCTTT
TRBJ1-2	NA	NA	TRBV7-2	CASSLIGQGGGYTF	TGTGCCAGCAGCTTAATAGGACAAGGGGGAGGCTACACCTTC
TRBJ1-6	NA	few	TRBV9	CASSVWASPPLHF	TGTGCCAGCAGCGTCTGGGCCTCTCCACCCCTCCACTTT
TRBJ2-4	TRBD1	many	TRBV5-1	CASSGGQGADIQYF	TGCGCCAGCAGCGGGGGACAGGGAGCGGACATTCAGTACTTC
TRBJ2-1	TRBD2	once	TRBV23-1	CASIQTSGGLYNEQFF	TGCGCCAGCATCCAAACTAGCGGGGGGCTATACAATGAGCAGTTCTTC
TRBJ2-7	NA	NA	TRBV6-5	CASSYSPGRSYEQYF	TGTGCCAGCAGTTACTCTCCGGGGAGGTCCTACGAGCAGTACTTC
TRBJ2-1	NA	NA	TRBV5-1	CASRHPGNNGQFF	TGCGCCAGCAGACATCCGGGTAACAATGGGCAGTTCTTC
TRBJ2-6	TRBD2	NA	TRBV6-2/TRBV6-3	CASRRNSGWTGTSDSGADVLTF	TGTGCCAGCAGAAGAAATTCAGGGTGGACCGGGACTAGTGACTCTGGGGCCGACGTCCTGACTTTC
TRBJ1-1	NA	NA	TRBV7-2	CASSLEGGAGAWNTEAFF	TGTGCCAGCAGCTTAGAGGGCGGGGCAGGGGCCTGGAACACTGAAGCTTTCTTT
TRBJ2-3	NA	few	TRBV6-1	CASSPLAWEADTQYF	TGTGCCAGCAGCCCCCTAGCATGGGAGGCAGATACGCAGTATTTT
TRBJ2-3	NA	many	TRBV20-1	CSARGSTDTQYF	TGCAGTGCTAGAGGCAGCACAGATACGCAGTATTTT
TRBJ1-4	NA	few	TRBV10-3	CAISESPQESTNEKLFF	TGTGCCATCAGTGAGTCCCCTCAGGAGTCAACTAATGAAAAACTGTTTTTT
TRBJ2-2	TRBD1	NA	TRBV6-2/TRBV6-3	CASGRQGLFTGELFF	TGTGCCAGCGGTAGACAGGGGCTATTCACCGGGGAGCTGTTTTTT